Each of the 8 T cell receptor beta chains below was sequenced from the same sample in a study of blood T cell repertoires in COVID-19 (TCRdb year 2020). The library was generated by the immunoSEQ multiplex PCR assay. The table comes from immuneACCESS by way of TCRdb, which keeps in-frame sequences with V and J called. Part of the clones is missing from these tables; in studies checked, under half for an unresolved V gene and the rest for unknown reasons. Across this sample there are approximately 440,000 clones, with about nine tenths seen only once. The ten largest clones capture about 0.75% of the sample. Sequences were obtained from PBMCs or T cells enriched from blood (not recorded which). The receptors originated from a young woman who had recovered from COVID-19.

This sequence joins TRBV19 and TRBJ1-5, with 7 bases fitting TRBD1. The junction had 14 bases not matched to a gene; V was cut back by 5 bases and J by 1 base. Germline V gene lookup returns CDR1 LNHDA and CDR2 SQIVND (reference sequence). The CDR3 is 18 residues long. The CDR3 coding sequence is TGTGCCAGTAGTTTCCTACAGGGGAGGAGGCGAAGCAATCAGCCCCAGCATTTT. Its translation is CASSFLQGRRRSNQPQHF.

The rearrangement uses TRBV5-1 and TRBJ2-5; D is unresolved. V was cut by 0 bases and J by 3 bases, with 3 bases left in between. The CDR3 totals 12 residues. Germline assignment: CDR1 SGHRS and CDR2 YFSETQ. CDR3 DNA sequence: TGCGCCAGCAGCTTGGGCGAAGAGACCCAGTACTTC. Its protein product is CASSLGEETQYF.

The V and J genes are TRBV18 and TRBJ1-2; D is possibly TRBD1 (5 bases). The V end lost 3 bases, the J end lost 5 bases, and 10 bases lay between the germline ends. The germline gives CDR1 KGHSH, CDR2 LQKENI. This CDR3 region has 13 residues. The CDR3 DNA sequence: TGTGCCAGCTCACCGACAGAGAAGTATGGCTACACCTTC. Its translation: CASSPTEKYGYTF.

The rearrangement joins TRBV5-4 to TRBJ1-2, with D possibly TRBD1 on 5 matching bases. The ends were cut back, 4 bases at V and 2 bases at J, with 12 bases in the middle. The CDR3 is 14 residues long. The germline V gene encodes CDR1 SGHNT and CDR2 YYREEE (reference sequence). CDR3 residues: CASSRGLSNYGYTF. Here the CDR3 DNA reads TGTGCCAGCAGCCGGGGGTTGTCAAACTATGGCTACACCTTC. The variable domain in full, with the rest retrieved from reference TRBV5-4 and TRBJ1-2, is ETGVTQSPTHLIKTRGQQVTLRCSSQSGHNTVSWYQQALGQGPQFIFQYYREEENGRGNFPPRFSGLQFPNYSSELNVNALELDDSALYLCASSRGLSNYGYTFGSGTRLTVV.

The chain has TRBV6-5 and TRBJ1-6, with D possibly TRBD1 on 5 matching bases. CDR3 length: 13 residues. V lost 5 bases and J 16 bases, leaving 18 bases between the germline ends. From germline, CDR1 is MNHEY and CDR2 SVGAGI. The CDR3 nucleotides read TGTGCCAGCAGTCAGCCCCCTGGGGGGATGCTCCACTTT. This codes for CASSQPPGGMLHF.

DNA for the CDR3: TGCGCCAGCAGGGCGAGCGGGGCAGATGGAAACACCATATATTTT. This codes for CASRASGADGNTIYF. The chain recombines TRBV5-1 with TRBJ1-3, with TRBD1 as a possible D gene (5 bases). CDR1 is SGHRS and CDR2 is YFSETQ in the germline V gene. This CDR3 is built from 15 residues. V lost 5 bases, J lost 3 bases, and 15 bases lay in between.

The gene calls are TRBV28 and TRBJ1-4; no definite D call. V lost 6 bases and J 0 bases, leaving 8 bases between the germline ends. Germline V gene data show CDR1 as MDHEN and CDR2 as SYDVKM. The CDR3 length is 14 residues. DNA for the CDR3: TGTGCCAGCAGCCGGGAAGCAACTAATGAAAAACTGTTTTTT. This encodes CASSREATNEKLFF.

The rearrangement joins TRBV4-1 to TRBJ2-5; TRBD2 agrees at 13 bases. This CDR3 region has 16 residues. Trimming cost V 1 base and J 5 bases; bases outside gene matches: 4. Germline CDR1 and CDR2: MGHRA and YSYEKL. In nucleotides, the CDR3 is TGCGCCAGCAGCCAAGGGACTAGCGGGGGAGTGGAGACCCAGTACTTC. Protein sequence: CASSQGTSGGVETQYF.